The 9 T cell receptor beta chains given below trace back to one sample, sequenced in a study of blood T cell repertoires in COVID-19. Profiled with immunoSEQ multiplex PCR; TCRdb holds only in-frame clones, not every one. The sample includes approximately 69,000 clones, around 89% of them seen just once. Sequenced: peripheral blood. Every receptor here comes from a man between 45 and 60 years old with acute or convalescent COVID-19.

The rearrangement links TRBV18 to TRBJ2-5; 10 bases match TRBD1. The junction had 4 bases not matched to a gene; V was cut back by 1 base and J by 5 bases. This CDR3 spans 15 amino acids. The germline gives CDR1 KGHSH, CDR2 LQKENI. This CDR3 reads CASSPRGQGPETQYF. The CDR3 nucleotides are TGTGCCAGCTCACCACGGGGACAGGGGCCGGAGACCCAGTACTTC.

This clone turned up a few times. This rearrangement joins TRBV7-8 to TRBJ1-1; 9 nucleotides line up with TRBD1. The CDR3 consists of 17 residues. Germline CDR1 SGHVS, CDR2 FQNEAQ. Trimming at V came to 5 bases and at J to 4 bases, leaving 14 bases not matched to a gene. This chain's CDR3 is CASSLRTGTGRTTEAFF. In DNA form, the CDR3 reads TGTGCCAGCAGCCTACGGACCGGGACAGGGAGGACCACTGAAGCTTTCTTT.

CDR3 sequence: CASSISERYEQYF. CDR3 bases: TGTGCCAGTAGTATATCGGAGAGGTACGAGCAGTACTTC. The chain recombines TRBV19 with TRBJ2-7; no definite D call. Per the germline V gene, CDR1 is LNHDA and CDR2 is SQIVND (reference sequence). The CDR3 is made up of 13 amino acids. Trimming took 2 bases from V and 4 from J, leaving 9 bases between them.

V and J are TRBV4-1 and TRBJ2-1, with 7 bases identical to TRBD1. CDR1 MGHRA and CDR2 YSYEKL come from the germline V gene. The V and J ends lost 1 base and 1 base, in that order; junction bases with no gene match: 4. This CDR3 is built from 16 residues. CDR3 region: CASSQVGTASYNEQFF. The DNA of the CDR3 is TGCGCCAGCAGCCAAGTGGGGACAGCGTCCTACAATGAGCAGTTCTTC.

The chain is built from TRBV6-1 and TRBJ1-5; 9 nucleotides match TRBD1. The CDR3 runs to 18 residues. Germline CDR1 reads MNHNS; CDR2 reads SASEGT. V trimming: 0 bases; J trimming: 6 bases; junction bases outside the gene matches: 12. The CDR3 region has the DNA TGTGCCAGCAGTGAAGCCGGGACAGGGAAAGGGAAAAGTCAGCCCCAGCATTTT. Translated, it gives CASSEAGTGKGKSQPQHF.

This chain joins TRBV6-5 and TRBJ1-6; TRBD1 agrees at 7 bases. Germline CDR1 MNHEY, CDR2 SVGAGI. Trimming at V came to 6 bases and at J to 10 bases, leaving 12 bases not matched to a gene. The CDR3 sequence is 15 residues long. CDR3 protein: CASRETNRGGSPLHF. The CDR3 DNA sequence: TGTGCCAGCAGGGAGACAAACAGGGGTGGCTCACCCCTCCACTTT.

This chain links TRBV18 with TRBJ1-3; D ambiguous. Germline-derived CDR1 and CDR2 are KGHSH and LQKENI. V was pared by 4 bases and J by 3 bases, with 13 bases between. This CDR3 is 15 amino acids long. The CDR3 protein is CASSREEPRGNTIYF. CDR3 DNA: TGTGCCAGCTCACGAGAGGAGCCTCGTGGAAACACCATATATTTT.

The V and J genes are TRBV7-2 and TRBJ1-3; D is uncertain. Trimming shortened V by 3 bases and J by 6 bases, and 9 bases separated the two germline ends. This CDR3 spans 13 amino acids. CDR1 is SGHTA and CDR2 is FQGNSA in the germline V gene. The CDR3 here is CASSLSVENTIYF. The DNA for the CDR3 is TGTGCCAGCAGCTTGAGTGTAGAAAACACCATATATTTT.

The chain couples TRBV30 to TRBJ2-5; possibly TRBD1 for D (5 bases). The CDR3 totals 11 residues. CDR1 and CDR2 from the germline V gene are GTSNPN and SVGIG (reference sequence). The V end lost 2 bases, the J end lost 5 bases, and 6 bases lay between the germline ends. DNA of the CDR3: TGTGCCTGGAGTAGGGGCGAGACCCAGTACTTC. Its protein is CAWSRGETQYF. The full variable domain, in which reference TRBV30 and TRBJ2-5 provide the parts outside the CDR3, is SQTIHQWPATLVQPVGSPLSLECTVEGTSNPNLYWYRQAAGRGLQLLFYSVGIGQISSEVPQNLSASRPQDRQFILSSKKLLLSDSGFYLCAWSRGETQYFGPGTRLLVL.